This T cell receptor (beta chain) was sequenced in a study of CD8 T cells in ankylosing spondylitis. Looked up from germline, CDR1 is SEHNR and CDR2 is FQNEAQ (reference sequence). The ends were cut back, 5 bases at V and 4 bases at J, with 9 bases in the middle. The CDR3 spans 13 residues. Scientists made TCR beta libraries using quantitative 5'-RACE with molecular barcodes. One entry per CDR3 protein results from TCRdb running MiXCR on the 5' RACE reads. The sample yields 350,000 to 450,000 distinct CDR3 sequences, 20% seen once. Study results and caveats: Ankylosing spondylitis blood appeared to be characterized by a TCR beta motif of eight highly homologous variants. Disease-linked clones bore a CD8+ phenotype, appearing relatively rarely in peripheral blood. Prior work had noted some motif variants in reactive arthritis blood and synovial fluid.

Remarks on this clonotype: What it recognizes is unknown.

The TCR was taken from a male donor with ankylosing spondylitis or in good health (not recorded which). Specimen: blood, either unsorted or a sorted T cell fraction (not recorded which). The V call is TRBV7-9, the J call TRBJ2-1; no definite D call. CDR3 sequence: CASSTILYNEQFF. In nucleotides, the CDR3 is TGTGCCAGCAGCACAATTCTTTACAATGAGCAGTTCTTC.